Shown below are 19 T cell receptor beta chains from a single sample sequenced in a study of T cell repertoires in cytomegalovirus infection (dated by TCRdb to 2018 to 2020). No antigen is known for these receptors. Data came from an Illumina HiSeq 1500. In-frame beta chains were kept once TCRdb had trimmed the public reads at Q25 with fastp and called clones with MiXCR. Every entry covers one CDR3 protein and lists the most common genes and DNA from its rows. In all, the sample holds over 55,000 distinct CDR3 sequences, and 20% to 25% of those were seen once. Jointly, the top ten make up roughly 73% of the sample. Read against the paper, the sample's treatment or condition label means: in vitro stimulation with specific CMV peptide epitopes to enrich CMV-specific T cells. Sequences were derived from CD8+ T cells from cultured PBMCs, sampled from culture after CMV antigen stimulation. These receptors were obtained from a human donor in good health (CMV status not recorded). Some clones in this sample may be carry-over from other donors' samples.

This clonotype has a handful of counts. V usage is TRBV6-2 or TRBV6-3 and J usage is TRBJ2-1; 12 positions agree with TRBD2. Trimming at V came to 4 bases and at J to 5 bases, leaving 6 bases not matched to a gene. The germline V gene has CDR1 MNHEY and CDR2 SVGEGT. The CDR3 extends over 16 amino acids. The CDR3 sequence: CASSFNLAGGHNEQFF. CDR3 bases: TGTGCCAGCAGTTTTAATCTAGCGGGGGGGCACAATGAGCAGTTCTTC.

This clonotype was found a few times. The V call is TRBV6-2 or TRBV6-3, the J call TRBJ1-5, with unresolved D. Germline CDR1 reads MNHEY; CDR2 reads SVGEGT. This CDR3 comprises 16 residues. With 0 bases removed from V and 4 bases from J, the gap between germline ends came to 13 bases. CDR3 region: CASSYSARFGNQPQHF. DNA for the CDR3: TGTGCCAGCAGTTACTCCGCCAGGTTTGGGAATCAGCCCCAGCATTTT.

This clonotype was picked up a small number of times. The chain joins TRBV10-3 to TRBJ1-1; D gene unclear. V was trimmed by 2 bases and J by 7 bases, leaving 11 bases between them. The CDR3 extends over 13 amino acids. The germline V gene has CDR1 ENHRY and CDR2 SYGVKD. CDR3 coding DNA: TGTGCCATCAGTGAGAATGATCGAGTTGAAGCTTTCTTT. It encodes CAISENDRVEAFF.

The V and J genes are TRBV27 and TRBJ1-2; weak D call: TRBD1 (5 bases). The CDR3 sequence is 14 residues long. Germline CDR1 and CDR2: MNHEY and SMNVEV (reference sequence). The V gene lost 7 bases and the J gene lost 4 bases, with 16 bases spanning the gap. CDR3 in amino acids: CASTSSQGPYGYTF. DNA of the CDR3: TGTGCCAGCACCTCCTCTCAGGGACCCTATGGCTACACCTTC.

V is TRBV7-9 and J is TRBJ2-7, with 9 bases fitting TRBD1. CDR3 length: 15 amino acids. V was clipped by 3 bases and J by 7 bases; unmatched bases: 10. The germline V gene has CDR1 SEHNR and CDR2 FQNEAQ (reference sequence). The CDR3 loop is CASSFPGTGRREQYF. In DNA form, the CDR3 reads TGTGCCAGCAGCTTCCCCGGGACAGGGAGGAGAGAGCAGTACTTC.

This clonotype was counted between two and nine times. The rearrangement uses TRBV10-3 and TRBJ2-5, with 7 bases that match TRBD1. V dropped 11 bases and J dropped 3; count of bases not matched to a gene: 6. This CDR3 spans 12 amino acids. The germline V gene has CDR1 ENHRY and CDR2 SYGVKD. The CDR3 sequence: CAAGTAEETQYF. The CDR3 region has the DNA TGTGCCGCCGGGACAGCCGAAGAGACCCAGTACTTC.

This clonotype was detected only a few times. The chain uses TRBV6-1 and TRBJ1-1; D is undetermined. The V end was cut by 4 bases, the J end by 5 bases, with 17 bases between. Looked up from germline, CDR1 is MNHNS and CDR2 is SASEGT. This CDR3 region has 15 residues. The CDR3 DNA is TGTGCCAGCAGTGTAGTGGCAGGCGAGTTGACTGAAGCTTTCTTT. The encoded protein is CASSVVAGELTEAFF.

Judged by abundance, this clonotype is medium-sized (0.01 to 0.1%). The chain joins TRBV2 to TRBJ2-2, with 8 bases lining up with TRBD1. The germline CDR1 and CDR2 sequences are SNHLY and FYNNEI. This CDR3 region has 18 residues. J was trimmed by 1 base and V by 1 base; bases with no gene match: 8. In DNA form, the CDR3 reads TGTGCCAGCAGTGAAGTTCGGGACAGGAGTTTGAACACCGGGGAGCTGTTTTTT. This sequence encodes CASSEVRDRSLNTGELFF.

This clonotype was seen a handful of times. The genes are TRBV12-3 or TRBV12-4 and TRBJ2-7, with 10 bases fitting TRBD1. The CDR3 loop spans 16 amino acids. Trimming at V came to 4 bases and at J to 0 bases, leaving 6 bases not matched to a gene. DNA for the CDR3: TGTGCCAGCAGTTCAGGACAGGGGGTACCCTCCTACGAGCAGTACTTC. Translation: CASSSGQGVPSYEQYF.

The chain joins TRBV11-3 to TRBJ1-1; D may be TRBD1 (5 bases). Germline V lookup: CDR1 SGHNT, CDR2 YENEEA. The V end lost 5 bases, the J end lost 6 bases, and 13 bases lay between the germline ends. The CDR3 consists of 13 residues. CDR3 protein: CASSRGTAAEAFF. CDR3 bases: TGTGCCAGCAGCAGAGGGACGGCGGCTGAAGCTTTCTTT.

The CDR3 bases are TGCAGCGTTGAATCGCCAAAACGTACAGGGTACAATGAGCAGTTCTTC. Its translation: CSVESPKRTGYNEQFF. The rearrangement links TRBV29-1 to TRBJ2-1, with a weak D call TRBD1 (6 bases). The CDR3 is 16 residues long. The germline V and J ends were trimmed by 2 bases and 4 bases, with 18 bases remaining between them. Germline V CDR1 and CDR2: SQVTM, ANQGSEA.

The CDR3, as DNA: TGTGCCAGCAGCTTAGTTGGTATGCGGGAGGGCCCCACTGAAGCTTTCTTT. Protein product: CASSLVGMREGPTEAFF. The chain is built from TRBV7-2 and TRBJ1-1, with unresolved D. Trimming cost V 1 base and J 4 bases, with 19 bases left between them. Germline values: CDR1 SGHTA, CDR2 FQGNSA. This CDR3 spans 17 amino acids.

The chain has TRBV4-1 and TRBJ2-7; 7 bases fit TRBD1. CDR3 length: 15 residues. Germline V gene data show CDR1 as MGHRA and CDR2 as YSYEKL. The V segment lost 2 bases and the J segment 2 bases; nucleotides outside the gene matches: 6. The CDR3 bases are TGCGCCAGCAGCCAACAGGGGGTGGGGACCTACGAGCAGTACTTC. Translation gives CASSQQGVGTYEQYF.

This clonotype was seen a handful of times. The chain is built from TRBV4-1 and TRBJ1-2; D is perhaps TRBD1 (5 bases). The CDR3 is 14 amino acids. Germline lookup yields CDR1 MGHRA and CDR2 YSYEKL. Trimming took 1 base from V and 4 from J, leaving 10 bases between them. The CDR3: CASSQVQDRYGYTF. The CDR3, as DNA: TGCGCCAGCAGCCAAGTACAGGACCGCTATGGCTACACCTTC.

There are a few counts of this clonotype. DNA of the CDR3: TGTGCCAGCCGTGTGAATGCGAACACTGAAGCTTTCTTT. Translating gives CASRVNANTEAFF. V and J are TRBV25-1 and TRBJ1-1; D ambiguous. Germline V gene data show CDR1 as MGHDK and CDR2 as SYGVNS. Trimming removed 8 bases from V and 1 base from J, with 11 bases in between. The CDR3 has 13 amino acids.

This clonotype was detected only a few times. The chain has TRBV29-1 and TRBJ2-7; D is undetermined. The germline V gene encodes CDR1 SQVTM and CDR2 ANQGSEA. Trimming pared 2 bases from V and 5 bases from J, leaving 10 bases between. The CDR3 runs to 12 residues. CDR3 amino acids: CSVETAPHEQYF. Here the CDR3 DNA reads TGCAGCGTTGAAACGGCGCCTCACGAGCAGTACTTC.

This clonotype was observed a handful of times. This chain joins TRBV6-2 or TRBV6-3 and TRBJ1-1; D is unresolved. Trimming took 0 bases from V and 1 from J, leaving 15 bases between them. The length of the CDR3 is 17 residues. CDR1 MNHEY and CDR2 SVGEGT come from the germline V gene. The CDR3 loop reads CASSYSIIRASNTEAFF. CDR3 DNA: TGTGCCAGCAGTTACTCGATCATAAGGGCCTCGAACACTGAAGCTTTCTTT.

This chain connects TRBV11-2 to TRBJ1-2; 7 nucleotides line up with TRBD1. The germline gives CDR1 SGHAT, CDR2 FQNNGV. There are 17 residues in the CDR3. Trimming took 1 base from V and 6 from J; bases not matched to a gene: 14. CDR3 sequence: CASSLVRTLTGPDGYTF. For the CDR3, the DNA is TGTGCCAGCAGCTTAGTACGAACCCTGACAGGGCCCGATGGCTACACCTTC. The variable domain in full, completed from reference TRBV11-2 and TRBJ1-2, reads EAGVAQSPRYKIIEKRQSVAFWCNPISGHATLYWYQQILGQGPKLLIQFQNNGVVDDSQLPKDRFSAERLKGVDSTLKIQPAKLEDSAVYLCASSLVRTLTGPDGYTFGSGTRLTVV.

V gene TRBV7-6 combines with J gene TRBJ2-3, with a tentative D call TRBD2 (7 bases). Per germline, CDR1 SGHVS and CDR2 FNYEAQ. The CDR3 has 15 amino acids. V gave up 5 bases and J gave up 1 base, with 13 bases separating them. CDR3 sequence (DNA): TGTGCCAGCAGCCTTGGGGGGGGCGGCACAGATACGCAGTATTTT. Translating gives CASSLGGGGTDTQYF.